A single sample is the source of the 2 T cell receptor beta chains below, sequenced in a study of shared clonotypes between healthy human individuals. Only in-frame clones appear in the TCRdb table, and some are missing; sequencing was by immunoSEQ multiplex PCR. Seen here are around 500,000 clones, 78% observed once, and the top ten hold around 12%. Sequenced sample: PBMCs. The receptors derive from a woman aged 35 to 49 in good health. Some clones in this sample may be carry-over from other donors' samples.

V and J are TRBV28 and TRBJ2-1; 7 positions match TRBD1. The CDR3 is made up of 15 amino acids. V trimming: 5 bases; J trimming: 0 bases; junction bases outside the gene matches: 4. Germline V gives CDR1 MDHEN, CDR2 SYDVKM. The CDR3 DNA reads TGTGCCAGCAGTACCCCAGGGGGCTCCTACAATGAGCAGTTCTTC. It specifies CASSTPGGSYNEQFF.

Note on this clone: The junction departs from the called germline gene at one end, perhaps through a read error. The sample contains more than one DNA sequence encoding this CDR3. The CDR3 here is CASSLDRGGSYNEQFF. CDR3 in DNA: TGTGCCAGCAGCTTAGATCGGGGGGGATCCTACAATGAACAGTTCTTC. The rearrangement joins TRBV11-3 to TRBJ2-1; 8 bases agree with TRBD2. This CDR3 spans 16 amino acids. Germline CDR1 SGHNT, CDR2 YENEEA.